One sample yielded the 30 T cell receptor beta chains listed below, sequenced in a study of cytomegalovirus exposure and HLA in healthy donors. The PCR employed 60 Vbeta primers together with 13 Jbeta primers. Assay: immunoSEQ multiplex PCR; the TCRdb copy retains only in-frame clones and omits some. This sample's clone table lists about 130,000 clones. Source material: PBMCs. Receptors originate from a man younger than 35 in good health and CMV-seronegative.

This chain links TRBV23-1 with TRBJ1-5; a weak D match, TRBD1 (5 bases). TRBV23-1 is sorted into the ORF group, with uncertain function. CDR3 length: 15 amino acids. V gave up 0 bases and J gave up 6 bases, with 12 bases separating them. DNA of the CDR3: TGCGCCAGCAGTCAATCGATGGGGAGGGGTCAGCCCCAGCATTTT. This gives the protein CASSQSMGRGQPQHF.

The chain carries TRBV11-2 and TRBJ1-5, with no clear D. Trimming stripped 0 bases from V and 5 bases from J, with 8 bases between. Germline V CDR1 and CDR2: SGHAT, FQNNGV. The CDR3 is 14 amino acids. CDR3 nucleotide sequence: TGTGCCAGCAGCTTAGACTCAGTTTATCAGCCCCAGCATTTT. Translated, it gives CASSLDSVYQPQHF.

This chain links TRBV10-2 with TRBJ2-1; no firm D call. Per the germline V gene, CDR1 is WSHSY and CDR2 is SAAADI. Trimming took off 4 bases at V and 3 bases at J, with 10 bases between the two ends. The CDR3 contains 14 residues. The CDR3 is CASSVQRDYNEQFF. CDR3 bases: TGCGCCAGCAGTGTCCAGCGAGACTACAATGAGCAGTTCTTC.

The V gene is TRBV7-3, the J gene TRBJ2-3, with 7 bases aligning to TRBD1. V lost 4 bases to trimming and J lost 6 bases; unmatched junction nucleotides: 7. CDR1 is SGHTA, CDR2 FQGTGA, per germline. The CDR3 consists of 14 residues. CDR3 residues: CASSSGQRGDTQYF. The CDR3 nucleotides read TGTGCCAGCAGCTCGGGACAGAGGGGGGATACGCAGTATTTT.

CDR3 bases: TGTGCCAGCGCCGGGGGGGAGAGGGGATCCTACGAGCAGTACTTC. Its translation: CASAGGERGSYEQYF. The rearrangement joins TRBV6-1 to TRBJ2-7, with 8 bases aligning to TRBD2. CDR1 and CDR2 from the germline V gene are MNHNS and SASEGT. The CDR3 loop spans 15 amino acids. Germline trimming cut 8 bases from V and 1 base from J; bases unmatched to any gene: 10.

The J gene is TRBJ1-4, the V gene TRBV10-3; no clear D gene. CDR1 is ENHRY and CDR2 is SYGVKD in the germline V gene. V was trimmed by 0 bases and J by 8 bases, leaving 13 bases between them. This CDR3 region has 15 residues. The CDR3 loop reads CAISESRELREKLFF. The CDR3 bases are TGTGCCATCAGTGAGTCGAGGGAATTAAGGGAAAAACTGTTTTTT.

The gene calls are TRBV29-1 and TRBJ1-1; D uncertain. V was shortened by 3 bases and J by 0 bases, with 14 bases between the two germline ends. This CDR3 contains 15 residues. Germline V gives CDR1 SQVTM, CDR2 ANQGSEA. CDR3 bases: TGCAGCGTTGATGGGCAGGCTCTAATGAACACTGAAGCTTTCTTT. Translating gives CSVDGQALMNTEAFF. Looking up the rest from reference TRBV29-1 and TRBJ1-1 gives the full variable domain: SAVISQKPSRDICQRGTSLTIQCQVDSQVTMMFWYRQQPGQSLTLIATANQGSEATYESGFVIDKFPISRPNLTFSTLTVSNMSPEDSSIYLCSVDGQALMNTEAFFGQGTRLTVV.

This chain links TRBV18 with TRBJ1-5, with D maybe TRBD1 (5 bases). The V end was cut by 6 bases, the J end by 8 bases, with 14 bases between. The CDR3 length is 13 residues. The germline CDR1 and CDR2 sequences are KGHSH and LQKENI. In nucleotides, the CDR3 is TGTGCCAGCTCGCAGGGTCAGGAAGAGCCCCAGCATTTT. Translated: CASSQGQEEPQHF.

The chain couples TRBV25-1 to TRBJ2-3, with 9 bases fitting TRBD2. Looked up from germline, CDR1 is MGHDK and CDR2 is SYGVNS. The CDR3 contains 17 residues. Losses at the gene ends were 4 bases for V and 2 bases for J; bases not matched to a gene: 10. The CDR3 DNA reads TGTGCCAGCAGTGGAACTAGCCTAGCGGGGTTCACAGATACGCAGTATTTT. Amino acid sequence: CASSGTSLAGFTDTQYF.

Written as DNA, the CDR3 is TGTGCCAGTAGTACCGACAGGGTTGGAAACACCATATATTTT. Translated, it gives CASSTDRVGNTIYF. The chain is built from TRBV19 and TRBJ1-3; TRBD1 matches at 7 bases. In germline, CDR1 is LNHDA, CDR2 SQIVND (reference sequence). The CDR3 extends over 14 amino acids. V trimming: 4 bases; J trimming: 3 bases; junction bases outside the gene matches: 3.

The chain uses TRBV5-1 and TRBJ2-1, with 14 bases that match TRBD2. CDR1 is SGHRS, CDR2 YFSETQ, per germline. The CDR3 runs 17 residues. J gave up 2 bases and V 4 bases, and 5 bases lay outside the gene matches. The DNA of the CDR3 is TGCGCCAGCAGCGTCAGACTAGCGGGAGGGCCCTACAATGAGCAGTTCTTC. It translates to CASSVRLAGGPYNEQFF.

This chain links TRBV6-5 with TRBJ1-2, with 7 bases matching TRBD1. Germline CDR1 and CDR2: MNHEY and SVGAGI. The V gene end was trimmed by 4 bases and the J gene end by 2 bases; junction bases not matched to a gene: 7. The CDR3 extends over 15 amino acids. CDR3 nucleotide sequence: TGTGCCAGCAGTTCAGGGGGGAGTCTGAACTATGGCTACACCTTC. Protein: CASSSGGSLNYGYTF.

The genes are TRBV5-5 and TRBJ2-7, with D maybe TRBD1 (5 bases). CDR1 is SGHKS and CDR2 is YYEKEE in the germline V gene (reference sequence). The CDR3 totals 15 residues. Trimming removed 2 bases from V and 3 bases from J, with 15 bases in between. CDR3 in DNA: TGTGCCAGCAGCTTTGGGGCTAGGGATGTCTACGAGCAGTACTTC. Encoded protein: CASSFGARDVYEQYF.

The V and J genes are TRBV28 and TRBJ2-7, with 8 bases fitting TRBD1. V lost 5 bases to trimming and J lost 7 bases; unmatched junction nucleotides: 10. The germline CDR1 and CDR2 sequences are MDHEN and SYDVKM. The CDR3 extends over 14 amino acids. The CDR3 region has the DNA TGTGCCAGCAGTCTCCCGACAGGGGTGAGGGAGCAGTACTTC. This translates into CASSLPTGVREQYF.

The chain recombines TRBV14 with TRBJ1-2, with 9 positions matching TRBD1. The CDR3 runs to 16 residues. Per germline, CDR1 SGHDN and CDR2 FVKESK. Unmatched junction bases numbered 11, after V lost 5 bases and J lost 4 bases. The CDR3 sequence is CASSELTGGGGYGYTF. CDR3 nucleotides: TGTGCCAGCAGCGAGCTTACAGGGGGCGGTGGCTATGGCTACACCTTC.

J is TRBJ2-7 and V is TRBV4-1; TRBD1 matches 7 bases. CDR3 size: 14 residues. Germline V gene data show CDR1 as MGHRA and CDR2 as YSYEKL. V lost 4 bases to trimming and J lost 3 bases; unmatched junction nucleotides: 6. The CDR3 sequence is CASSPGQLDYEQYF. For the CDR3, the DNA is TGCGCCAGCAGCCCGGGACAGTTAGACTACGAGCAGTACTTC.

The genes are TRBV28 and TRBJ2-5; D remains ambiguous. V was shortened by 6 bases and J by 2 bases, with 13 bases between the two germline ends. The CDR3 runs to 14 residues. Germline V gene sequence: CDR1 MDHEN, CDR2 SYDVKM. CDR3 DNA sequence: TGTGCCAGCAGAACGCTGGCACCGCAAGAGACCCAGTACTTC. Its protein product is CASRTLAPQETQYF.

The chain carries TRBV29-1 and TRBJ2-7, with 8 bases identical to TRBD2. V lost 5 bases, J lost 0 bases, and 6 bases stayed unmatched. This CDR3 spans 14 amino acids. CDR1 SQVTM and CDR2 ANQGSEA come from the germline V gene. CDR3 sequence: CSVLGLESSYEQYF. The CDR3 region has the DNA TGCAGCGTTCTGGGACTAGAAAGCTCCTACGAGCAGTACTTC.

The chain uses TRBV5-4 and TRBJ1-2; 7 bases align to TRBD1. This CDR3 has 16 residues. The trim removed 0 bases at V and 1 base at J, leaving 6 bases unmatched. Per the germline V gene, CDR1 is SGHNT and CDR2 is YYREEE (reference sequence). The CDR3 is CASSLARQGLNYGYTF. Here the CDR3 DNA reads TGTGCCAGCAGCTTGGCCCGACAGGGCCTTAACTATGGCTACACCTTC.

The chain has TRBV7-2 and TRBJ1-1; D uncertain. CDR1 and CDR2 from the germline V gene are SGHTA and FQGNSA. Trimming cost V 0 bases and J 4 bases, with 6 bases left between them. This CDR3 comprises 13 residues. For the CDR3, the DNA is TGTGCCAGCAGCTTAGCGCGGGCCACTGAAGCTTTCTTT. Its protein product is CASSLARATEAFF.

V is TRBV5-1 and J is TRBJ2-7; D is possibly TRBD2 (5 bases). The V and J ends lost 0 bases and 1 base respectively, with 8 bases between them. The CDR3 extends over 14 amino acids. CDR1 is SGHRS and CDR2 is YFSETQ in the germline V gene. This CDR3 is CASSLGGDSYEQYF. DNA of the CDR3: TGCGCCAGCAGCTTGGGGGGAGATTCCTACGAGCAGTACTTC.

V is TRBV29-1 and J is TRBJ2-5; no definite D call. The CDR3 extends over 16 amino acids. Germline CDR1 SQVTM, CDR2 ANQGSEA. V lost 4 bases to trimming and J lost 5 bases, with 23 bases between them. CDR3 sequence reads: CSVAGLGNSDEETQYF. In DNA, the CDR3 is TGCAGCGTTGCCGGTCTGGGCAACTCCGACGAGGAGACCCAGTACTTC.

V gene TRBV6-5 combines with J gene TRBJ1-3; D uncertain. In germline, CDR1 is MNHEY, CDR2 SVGAGI. Trimming removed 5 bases at V and 3 bases at J, with 8 bases between. This CDR3 has 13 residues. In DNA form, the CDR3 reads TGTGCCAGCAGTACGAGGAATGGAAACACCATATATTTT. It specifies CASSTRNGNTIYF.

The chain links TRBV4-1 to TRBJ1-5; D unclear. The CDR3 totals 20 residues. Per germline, CDR1 MGHRA and CDR2 YSYEKL. V lost 0 bases, J lost 1 base, and 22 bases lay in between. CDR3 residues: CASSQDKARARRRSNQPQHF. CDR3 sequence (DNA): TGCGCCAGCAGCCAAGATAAGGCCCGGGCCCGAAGGAGGAGCAATCAGCCCCAGCATTTT.

The V call is TRBV7-2, the J call TRBJ1-2, with unresolved D. V was clipped by 0 bases and J by 5 bases, with 13 bases between them. CDR3 length: 15 amino acids. The germline V gene has CDR1 SGHTA and CDR2 FQGNSA. Here the CDR3 reads CASSLARPSSYGYTF. CDR3 coding DNA: TGTGCCAGCAGCTTAGCGCGGCCTTCTTCGTATGGCTACACCTTC.

The V call is TRBV7-8, the J call TRBJ1-1; D call uncertain. Germline lookup yields CDR1 SGHVS and CDR2 FQNEAQ. V dropped 5 bases and J dropped 0 bases, with 16 bases sitting between them. There are 16 residues in the CDR3. CDR3 DNA: TGTGCCAGCAGCCGGACCCCTAGAGGGATGAACACTGAAGCTTTCTTT. Protein product: CASSRTPRGMNTEAFF.

The genes are TRBV2 and TRBJ2-7, with 10 bases that match TRBD1. After removal of 4 bases from V and 4 bases from J, the junction contained 10 bases not matched to a gene. The CDR3 is 16 amino acids. Germline values: CDR1 SNHLY, CDR2 FYNNEI. The CDR3 here is CASSGGVSGQGYEQYF. In DNA form, the CDR3 reads TGTGCCAGCAGTGGAGGTGTTTCGGGACAGGGGTACGAGCAGTACTTC.

In DNA form, the CDR3 reads TGTGCCAGCAGTCCGCGGGGTCTTTACACCGGGGAGCTGTTTTTT. Translated, it gives CASSPRGLYTGELFF. The chain has TRBV25-1 and TRBJ2-2, with D possibly TRBD2 on 6 matching bases. Germline V gene data show CDR1 as MGHDK and CDR2 as SYGVNS. This CDR3 region has 15 residues. Trimming shortened V by 5 bases and J by 3 bases, and 13 bases separated the two germline ends.

The chain uses TRBV9 and TRBJ1-1; TRBD1 matches 7 bases. The CDR3 runs 15 residues. Trimming took 3 bases from V and 3 from J; bases not matched to a gene: 8. Germline lookup yields CDR1 SGDLS and CDR2 YYNGEE. DNA for the CDR3: TGTGCCAGCAGCGCCGACAGGGTGGGGGACACTGAAGCTTTCTTT. It specifies CASSADRVGDTEAFF.

The chain combines TRBV7-2 with TRBJ1-5, with D tentatively TRBD1 (5 bases). CDR3 length: 16 amino acids. The V end was cut by 5 bases, the J end by 4 bases, with 18 bases between. Per germline, CDR1 SGHTA and CDR2 FQGNSA. Written as DNA, the CDR3 is TGTGCCAGCAGCCTCCGGGGGGTGGAAGGAAATCAGCCCCAGCATTTT. This codes for CASSLRGVEGNQPQHF.